The 6 T cell receptor beta chains reported below all come from one sample, sequenced in a study of shared clonotypes between healthy human individuals. Measured with immunoSEQ multiplex PCR; TCRdb has only the in-frame clones, and not every one. There are roughly 2.5 million clones in the sample; around 94% occur only once, and 0.11% to 0.15% lies in the top ten. The specimen was naive CD4+ T cells sorted from blood. Subset here: CD45RA+ positively selected. Source of these receptors: a man between 18 and 29 years old in good health.

This rearrangement joins TRBV7-2 to TRBJ2-2, with 11 positions matching TRBD2. V trimming: 4 bases; J trimming: 2 bases; junction bases outside the gene matches: 9. CDR3 length: 18 residues. Germline V gene lookup returns CDR1 SGHTA and CDR2 FQGNSA. The CDR3 DNA follows: TGTGCCAGCAGCTCCCCCCAGGGACTAGCGGTAAACACCGGGGAGCTGTTTTTT. Its protein product is CASSSPQGLAVNTGELFF.

The CDR3 bases are TGTGCCAGCAGCCGACCCCCGACAGGGGACTATGGCTACACCTTC. It encodes CASSRPPTGDYGYTF. The chain links TRBV6-5 to TRBJ1-2; TRBD1 matches 8 bases. The CDR3 is 15 residues long. With V trimmed by 6 bases and J by 3 bases, 9 bases remained unmatched. Germline loops: CDR1 MNHEY, CDR2 SVGAGI.

The J gene is TRBJ2-7, the V gene TRBV9; possible D gene TRBD2, 6 bases. Germline assignment: CDR1 SGDLS and CDR2 YYNGEE. The CDR3 runs 15 residues. V was shortened by 3 bases and J by 1 base, with 14 bases between the two germline ends. The chain's CDR3 is CASSGPPGRSYEQYF. Here the CDR3 DNA reads TGTGCCAGCAGCGGACCCCCAGGGAGGTCCTACGAGCAGTACTTC.

This clone has only a few counts. This chain links TRBV10-3 with TRBJ2-7; TRBD1 matches 7 bases. This CDR3 has 13 residues. Germline CDR1 is ENHRY and CDR2 is SYGVKD. With V trimmed by 4 bases and J by 6 bases, 6 bases remained unmatched. The CDR3 DNA reads TGTGCCATCAGTGGAAACAGGGGTACCGAGCAGTACTTC. Translated, it gives CAISGNRGTEQYF.

As for this clone: The sample contains more than one DNA sequence encoding this CDR3. The V and J genes are TRBV7-2 and TRBJ1-2; the D gene is possibly TRBD1 (5 bases). The germline V and J ends were trimmed by 1 base and 5 bases, with 8 bases remaining between them. Looked up from germline, CDR1 is SGHTA and CDR2 is FQGNSA. The CDR3 runs to 13 residues. The CDR3 DNA sequence: TGTGCCAGCAGCTTAGGGGGCGCTTATGGCTACACCTTC. Protein sequence: CASSLGGAYGYTF.

The rearrangement joins TRBV6-6 to TRBJ2-2; D gene unclear. The germline V gene encodes CDR1 MNHNY and CDR2 SVGAGI (reference sequence). The CDR3 sequence is 12 residues long. The V gene lost 7 bases and the J gene lost 1 base, with 4 bases spanning the gap. The CDR3 DNA is TGTGCCAGCAAAAGGAACACCGGGGAGCTGTTTTTT. This translates into CASKRNTGELFF.